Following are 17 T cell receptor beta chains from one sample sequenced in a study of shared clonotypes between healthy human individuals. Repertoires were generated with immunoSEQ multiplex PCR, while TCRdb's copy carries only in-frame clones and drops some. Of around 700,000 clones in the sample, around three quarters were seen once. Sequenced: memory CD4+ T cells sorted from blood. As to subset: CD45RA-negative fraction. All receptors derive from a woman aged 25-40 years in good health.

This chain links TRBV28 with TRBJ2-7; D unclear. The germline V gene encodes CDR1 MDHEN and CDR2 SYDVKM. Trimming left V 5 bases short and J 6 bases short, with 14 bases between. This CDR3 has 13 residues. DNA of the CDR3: TGTGCCAGCAGTCCCCCGGCGAGCCGCGAGCAGTACTTC. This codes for CASSPPASREQYF. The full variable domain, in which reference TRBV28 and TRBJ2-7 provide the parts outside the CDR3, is DVKVTQSSRYLVKRTGEKVFLECVQDMDHENMFWYRQDPGLGLRLIYFSYDVKMKEKGDIPEGYSVSREKKERFSLILESASTNQTSMYLCASSPPASREQYFGPGTRLTVT.

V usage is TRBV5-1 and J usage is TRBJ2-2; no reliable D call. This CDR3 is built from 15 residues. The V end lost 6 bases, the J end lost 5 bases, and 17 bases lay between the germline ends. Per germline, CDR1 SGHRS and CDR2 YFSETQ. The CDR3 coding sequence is TGCGCCAGCACACTTGGTATAGTTGGAACCGGGGAGCTGTTTTTT. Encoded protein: CASTLGIVGTGELFF.

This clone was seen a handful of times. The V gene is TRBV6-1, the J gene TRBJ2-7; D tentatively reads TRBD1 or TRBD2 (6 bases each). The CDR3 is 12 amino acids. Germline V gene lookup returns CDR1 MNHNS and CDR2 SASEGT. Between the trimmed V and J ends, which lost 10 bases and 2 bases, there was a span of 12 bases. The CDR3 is CAIGGTTYEQYF. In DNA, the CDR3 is TGTGCCATCGGAGGGACAACCTACGAGCAGTACTTC.

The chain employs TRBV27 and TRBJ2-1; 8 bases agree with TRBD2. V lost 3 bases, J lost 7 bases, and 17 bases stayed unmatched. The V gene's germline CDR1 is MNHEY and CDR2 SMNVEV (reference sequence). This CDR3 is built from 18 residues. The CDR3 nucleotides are TGTGCCAGCAGTTTGAAACCCGCCTCGGGCGGGAGGAGGAATGAGCAGTTCTTC. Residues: CASSLKPASGGRRNEQFF.

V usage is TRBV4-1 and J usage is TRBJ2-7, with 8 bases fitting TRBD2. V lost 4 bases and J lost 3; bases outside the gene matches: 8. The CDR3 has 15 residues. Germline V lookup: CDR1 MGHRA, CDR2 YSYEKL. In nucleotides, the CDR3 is TGCGCCAGCAGCCTGACCGGGACTAGTGGCTACGAGCAGTACTTC. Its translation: CASSLTGTSGYEQYF.

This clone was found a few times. The CDR3 region is CTSSQDHPAPGTPTYEQYF. For the CDR3, the DNA is TGCACCAGCAGCCAAGACCACCCCGCCCCCGGGACACCCACCTACGAGCAGTACTTC. This chain connects TRBV1 to TRBJ2-7; the table assigns TRBD1, which was not confirmed against the DNA. TRBV1 is a pseudogene segment. The length of the CDR3 is 19 residues.

The CDR3 spells CASSGGQLRSSYEQYF. CDR3 bases: TGTGCCAGCAGCGGGGGACAGCTCAGGAGCTCCTACGAGCAGTACTTC. The rearrangement links TRBV5-6 to TRBJ2-7; 7 bases match TRBD1. CDR3 size: 16 residues. V trimming: 4 bases; J trimming: 0 bases; junction bases outside the gene matches: 10. CDR1 is SGHDT, CDR2 YYEEEE, per germline.

The CDR3 region has the DNA TGTGCCAGCAGCCCTTCCCTAGCGGGAGGCAGGGAGACCCAGTACTTC. This codes for CASSPSLAGGRETQYF. The chain joins TRBV28 to TRBJ2-5; 11 bases are a match to TRBD2. The germline gives CDR1 MDHEN, CDR2 SYDVKM. Trimming took 6 bases from V and 5 from J; bases not matched to a gene: 11. This CDR3 comprises 16 residues.

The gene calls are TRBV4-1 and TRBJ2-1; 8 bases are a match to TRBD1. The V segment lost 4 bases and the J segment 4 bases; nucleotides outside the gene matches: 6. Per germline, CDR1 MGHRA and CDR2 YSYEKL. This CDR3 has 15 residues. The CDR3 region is CASSRTGMTYNEQFF. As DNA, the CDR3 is TGCGCCAGCAGCCGGACAGGGATGACGTACAATGAGCAGTTCTTC.

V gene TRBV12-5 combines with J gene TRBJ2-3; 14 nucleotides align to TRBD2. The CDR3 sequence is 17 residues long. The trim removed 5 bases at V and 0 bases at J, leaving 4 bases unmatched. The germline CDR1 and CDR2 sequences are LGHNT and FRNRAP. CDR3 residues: CASGPGLAGDSTDTQYF. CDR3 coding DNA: TGTGCTAGTGGTCCGGGACTAGCGGGAGATAGCACAGATACGCAGTATTTT. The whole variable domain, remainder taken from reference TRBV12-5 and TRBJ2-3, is DARVTQTPRHKVTEMGQEVTMRCQPILGHNTVFWYRQTMMQGLELLAYFRNRAPLDDSGMPKDRFSAEMPDATLATLKIQPSEPRDSAVYFCASGPGLAGDSTDTQYFGPGTRLTVL.

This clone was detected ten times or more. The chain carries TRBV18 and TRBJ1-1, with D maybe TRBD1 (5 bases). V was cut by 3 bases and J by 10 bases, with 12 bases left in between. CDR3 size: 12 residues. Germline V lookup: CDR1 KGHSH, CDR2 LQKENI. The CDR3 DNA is TGTGCCAGCTCACCTGGGGGAGAGGGAGCTTTCTTT. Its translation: CASSPGGEGAFF.

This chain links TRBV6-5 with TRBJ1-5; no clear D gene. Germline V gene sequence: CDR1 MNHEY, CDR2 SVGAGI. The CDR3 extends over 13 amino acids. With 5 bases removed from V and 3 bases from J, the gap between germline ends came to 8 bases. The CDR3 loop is CASSVKANQPQHF. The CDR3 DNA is TGTGCCAGCAGTGTCAAGGCCAATCAGCCCCAGCATTTT.

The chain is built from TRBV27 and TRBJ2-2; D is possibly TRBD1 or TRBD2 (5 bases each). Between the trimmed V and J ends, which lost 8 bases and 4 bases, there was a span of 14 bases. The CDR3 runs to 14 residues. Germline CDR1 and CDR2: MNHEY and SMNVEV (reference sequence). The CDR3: CASGRPGRTGELFF. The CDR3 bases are TGTGCCAGCGGACGGCCGGGACGCACCGGGGAGCTGTTTTTT.

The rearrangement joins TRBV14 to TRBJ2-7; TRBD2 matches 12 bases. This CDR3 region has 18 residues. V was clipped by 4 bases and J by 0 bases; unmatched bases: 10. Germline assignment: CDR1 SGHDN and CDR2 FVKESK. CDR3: CASSLGLAGPLSSYEQYF. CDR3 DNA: TGTGCCAGCAGCCTAGGACTAGCGGGACCCTTGAGCTCCTACGAGCAGTACTTC.

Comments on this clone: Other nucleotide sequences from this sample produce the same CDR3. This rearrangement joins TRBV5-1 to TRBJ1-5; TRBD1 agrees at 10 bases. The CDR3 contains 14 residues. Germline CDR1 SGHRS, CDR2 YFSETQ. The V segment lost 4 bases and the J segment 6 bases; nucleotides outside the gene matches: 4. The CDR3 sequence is CASSAGTGAQPQHF. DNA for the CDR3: TGCGCCAGCAGCGCTGGGACAGGGGCTCAGCCCCAGCATTTT.

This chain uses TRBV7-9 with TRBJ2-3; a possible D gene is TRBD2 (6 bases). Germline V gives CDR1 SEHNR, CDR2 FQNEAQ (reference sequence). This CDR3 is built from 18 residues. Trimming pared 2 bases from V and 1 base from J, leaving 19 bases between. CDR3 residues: CASSLTGAVFIRTDTQYF. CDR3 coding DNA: TGTGCCAGCAGCTTAACGGGAGCCGTGTTTATACGCACAGATACGCAGTATTTT. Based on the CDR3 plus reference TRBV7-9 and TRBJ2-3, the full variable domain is DTGVSQNPRHKITKRGQNVTFRCDPISEHNRLYWYRQTLGQGPEFLTYFQNEAQLEKSRLLSDRFSAERPKGSFSTLEIQRTEQGDSAMYLCASSLTGAVFIRTDTQYFGPGTRLTVL.

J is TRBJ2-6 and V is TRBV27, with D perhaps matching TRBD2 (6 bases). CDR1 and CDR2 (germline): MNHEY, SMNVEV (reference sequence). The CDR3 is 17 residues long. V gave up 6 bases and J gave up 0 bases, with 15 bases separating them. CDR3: CASREGPVGSGANVLTF. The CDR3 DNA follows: TGTGCCAGCAGGGAGGGACCTGTTGGCTCTGGGGCCAACGTCCTGACTTTC.